This TCR beta chain was retrieved from a study of Ad26.COV2.S vaccination and SARS-CoV-2 variants. Background on the study: Donor was assigned to the Ad26.COV2.S arm of trial COV1001. Intramuscularly, Ad26.COV2.S was given either once or twice, 56 days apart. Whole-study findings and limits: It was found that vaccine and placebo recipients had similar non-spike TCR breadth. Vaccine recipients had higher spike-specific TCR breadth than placebo recipients.

Described treatment: roughly 20 received Ad26.COV2.S at low or high dose, single or two shots; 5 received placebo; per-sample allocation not given. Specimens were obtained on day 63 following the first vaccine or placebo injection. Germline lookup yields CDR1 MDHEN and CDR2 SYDVKM. V lost 4 bases to trimming and J lost 3 bases; unmatched junction nucleotides: 5. CDR3 length: 16 amino acids. Some clones are missing from TCRdb's copy, which holds only in-frame ones; the method was immunoSEQ multiplex PCR. The data contain 350,000 to 400,000 clones, roughly 90% of them seen just once; the ten biggest clones take up under 2%. Comment on this clone: Antigen: not known. The identical CDR3 is also encoded by other nucleotide sequences in the sample.

The rearrangement uses TRBV28 and TRBJ2-2; 10 bases align to TRBD2. The starting material was peripheral blood, obtained in a trial of Ad26.COV2.S vaccine versus placebo. The sequence was collected from a person aged 18 to 59 who received the Ad26.COV2.S COVID-19 vaccine or a placebo. CDR3 loop: CASSSGLAAYTGELFF. As DNA, the CDR3 is TGTGCCAGCAGTTCTGGACTAGCGGCATACACCGGGGAGCTGTTTTTT.